The source of this T cell receptor beta chain is a study of CD8 T cells in ankylosing spondylitis. Notes on the study in general: Ankylosing spondylitis blood appeared to carry a characteristic TCR beta motif of 7 or 8 highly homologous variants. Previous work reported some of these motif variants in the synovial fluid and blood of reactive arthritis. Clones that were linked to disease were CD8+ and were relatively rare in peripheral blood.

TCRdb called the 5' RACE reads again in MiXCR, with one record for every CDR3 protein. The table records a few hundred thousand distinct CDR3 sequences, about 20% of them present only once. This CDR3 region has 16 residues. The germline V and J ends were trimmed by 0 bases and 5 bases, with 16 bases remaining between them. Germline V CDR1 and CDR2: MGHRA, YSYEKL. This clonotype appeared many times. As yet, its antigen is unknown. The receptor was derived from a male donor with ankylosing spondylitis or in good health (not recorded which). Sequencing was carried out using blood, either unsorted or a sorted T cell fraction (not recorded which). The chain employs TRBV4-1 and TRBJ1-1, with a weak D call TRBD1 (6 bases). CDR3 sequence: CASSQDYLGGPTEAFF. The CDR3 DNA reads TGCGCCAGCAGCCAAGATTATCTCGGGGGCCCTACTGAAGCTTTCTTT.